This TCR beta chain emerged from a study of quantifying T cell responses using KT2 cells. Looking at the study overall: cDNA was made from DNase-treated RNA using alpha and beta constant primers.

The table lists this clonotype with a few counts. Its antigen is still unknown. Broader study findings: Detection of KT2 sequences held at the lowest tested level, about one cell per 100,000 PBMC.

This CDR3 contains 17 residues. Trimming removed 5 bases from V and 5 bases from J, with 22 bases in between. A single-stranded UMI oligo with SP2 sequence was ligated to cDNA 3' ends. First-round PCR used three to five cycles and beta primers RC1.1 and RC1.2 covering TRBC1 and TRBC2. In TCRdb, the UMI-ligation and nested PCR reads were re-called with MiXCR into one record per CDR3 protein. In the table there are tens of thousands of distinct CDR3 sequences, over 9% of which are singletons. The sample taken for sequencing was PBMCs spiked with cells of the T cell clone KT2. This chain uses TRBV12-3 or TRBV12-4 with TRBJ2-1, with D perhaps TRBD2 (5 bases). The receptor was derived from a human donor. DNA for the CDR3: TGTGCCAGCAGTCGACGGAGAGTGAAACGGGAAGACAATGAGCAGTTCTTC. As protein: CASSRRRVKREDNEQFF.